These 9 T cell receptor beta chains were sequenced from one sample in a study of T cell repertoires in cytomegalovirus infection. TCRdb passed the reads through MiXCR, listing each CDR3 protein once. Of some 220,000 distinct CDR3 sequences detected, around 6.2% appear once; the ten largest clones hold 5.5% to 6.5%. The sequencing input was PBMCs. The source of these receptors is a human donor in good health (CMV status not recorded). Some clones in this sample may be carry-over from other donors' samples.

Ten or more counts support this clonotype. The gene calls are TRBV7-3 and TRBJ2-1, with 11 bases lining up with TRBD1. CDR1 and CDR2 (germline): SGHTA, FQGTGA. The CDR3 is 16 amino acids. The J segment lost 6 bases and the V segment lost 5 bases, leaving 9 bases of the junction unmatched. In DNA form, the CDR3 reads TGTGCCAGCAGCCGCCTGGGACAGGGGGGACGCAATGAGCAGTTCTTC. Residues: CASSRLGQGGRNEQFF.

There are a few counts of this clonotype. The rearrangement uses TRBV2 and TRBJ1-5; maybe TRBD1 (5 bases). The CDR3 extends over 13 amino acids. In germline, CDR1 is SNHLY, CDR2 FYNNEI. V was pared by 6 bases and J by 3 bases, with 9 bases between. DNA for the CDR3: TGTGCCAGCAGGGCAGGGAACAATCAGCCCCAGCATTTT. Its translation: CASRAGNNQPQHF.

This clonotype was seen ten or more times. The gene calls are TRBV7-2 and TRBJ2-5, with a tentative D call TRBD2 (6 bases). The germline gives CDR1 SGHTA, CDR2 FQGNSA. The CDR3 has 13 residues. Trimming pared 6 bases from V and 4 bases from J, leaving 12 bases between. CDR3 amino acids: CASRASAGETQYF. In DNA, the CDR3 is TGTGCCAGCAGGGCTAGCGCGGGAGAGACCCAGTACTTC.

In regard to this clonotype: A read error may be the cause here, since a much bigger clone is one base away. This chain links TRBV5-1 with TRBJ2-2, with D perhaps TRBD1 (6 bases). CDR1 and CDR2 (germline): SGHRS, YFSETQ. The CDR3 runs 14 residues. The CDR3 DNA sequence: TGCGCCAGCAGCTTGCTGGGGGACACCGGGGAGATGTTTTTT. Protein sequence: CASSLLGDTGEMFF.

The sample holds many counts of this clonotype. The V gene is TRBV7-2, the J gene TRBJ1-4; no definite D call. Germline V gene data show CDR1 as SGHTA and CDR2 as FQGNSA. Trimming cost V 0 bases and J 8 bases, with 13 bases left between them. The length of the CDR3 is 15 residues. The CDR3 is CASSLASGVDEKLFF. CDR3 nucleotide sequence: TGTGCCAGCAGCTTAGCGTCCGGGGTGGACGAAAAACTGTTTTTT.

The sample holds many counts of this clonotype. The chain couples TRBV2 to TRBJ2-1, with D possibly TRBD1 on 6 matching bases. Per germline, CDR1 SNHLY and CDR2 FYNNEI. This CDR3 region has 10 residues. The V end lost 6 bases, the J end lost 11 bases, and 8 bases lay between the germline ends. CDR3 loop: CASSTGKQFF. The CDR3 coding sequence is TGTGCCAGCAGCACAGGGAAGCAGTTCTTC.

This clonotype was picked up many times. The rearrangement links TRBV7-3 to TRBJ1-1, with 7 bases fitting TRBD1. The germline gives CDR1 SGHTA, CDR2 FQGTGA. The CDR3 loop spans 14 amino acids. The J segment lost 5 bases and the V segment lost 5 bases, leaving 8 bases of the junction unmatched. The CDR3 DNA is TGTGCCAGCAGCCCGACAGGGTCGGGGACTGAAGCTTTCTTT. As protein: CASSPTGSGTEAFF.

This clonotype occurred a few times. V is TRBV15 and J is TRBJ2-3, with 7 bases lining up with TRBD1. The V gene end was trimmed by 5 bases and the J gene end by 5 bases; junction bases not matched to a gene: 10. Germline V lookup: CDR1 LNHNV, CDR2 YYDKDF (reference sequence). The CDR3 has 15 amino acids. CDR3 nucleotide sequence: TGTGCCACCAGCCTTGAGGGGGCCGGGTTAGATACGCAGTATTTT. Its translation: CATSLEGAGLDTQYF. The whole variable domain, filled in from reference TRBV15 and TRBJ2-3, reads DAMVIQNPRYQVTQFGKPVTLSCSQTLNHNVMYWYQQKSSQAPKLLFHYYDKDFNNEADTPDNFQSRRPNTSFCFLDIRSPGLGDTAMYLCATSLEGAGLDTQYFGPGTRLTVL.

Many counts were recorded for this clonotype. V is TRBV7-2 and J is TRBJ1-5, with D maybe TRBD1 (5 bases). From germline, CDR1 is SGHTA and CDR2 FQGNSA. The length of the CDR3 is 15 residues. Trimming took off 3 bases at V and 5 bases at J, with 14 bases between the two ends. The CDR3 region has the DNA TGTGCCAGCAGCTTGGACGGAGGGGCTCATCAGCCCCAGCATTTT. This encodes CASSLDGGAHQPQHF.